Listed below are T cell receptor beta chains from one sample, sequenced in a study of blood T cell repertoires in COVID-19. Sequencing was performed with immunoSEQ multiplex PCR; in TCRdb, only in-frame clones are kept and a portion is missing. The sample has around 430,000 clones, roughly 89% seen once. The sequenced material came from PBMCs or T cells enriched from blood (not recorded which). These receptors all come from a woman aged 45-60 years who had recovered from COVID-19. Both conserved end residues are trimmed from each CDR3. A D gene is named only where the DNA matches it firmly.

>12|TRBV18|TRBJ1-2|.
ASSPRDNNYGYT
>12|TRBV2|TRBJ2-1|TRBD1
ASSRARQGNEQF
>13|TRBV6-1|TRBJ1-5|TRBD1
ASSESDTGVQPQH
>13|TRBV2|TRBJ2-2|TRBD2
ASSEAGGDTGELF
>13|TRBV5-1|TRBJ1-1|.
ASSSRRGLNTEAF
>11|TRBV30|TRBJ1-4|.
AWSFDSNEKLF
>14|TRBV20-1|TRBJ2-3|.
SASNRLLGSTDTQY
>15|TRBV4-1|TRBJ1-6|.
ASSQESNQDSNSPLH
>12|TRBV6-5|TRBJ1-1|TRBD1
ASRRGQGVTEAF
>15|TRBV19|TRBJ2-7|TRBD1
ASTARWGQGHSYEQY
>12|TRBV2|TRBJ1-4|.
ASSSGDIDEKLF
>13|TRBV14|TRBJ1-1|TRBD1
ASSQVAGGDTEAF
>12|TRBV5-1|TRBJ1-1|TRBD1
ASSLVSGGGEAF
>11|TRBV12-3/TRBV12-4|TRBJ1-1|.
ASSQGLNTEAF
>15|TRBV11-3|TRBJ2-3|.
ASSRTFEQGITDTQY
>14|TRBV4-1|TRBJ1-2|.
ASSQVLGQLNYGYT
>11|TRBV7-2|TRBJ2-1|TRBD2
ASSPRGGNEQF
>12|TRBV5-4|TRBJ1-4|.
ASSFGPGEEKLF
>12|TRBV3-1/TRBV3-2|TRBJ1-1|.
ASSQLSENTEAF
>13|TRBV19|TRBJ1-3|.
ASSIGRLRGNTIY
>13|TRBV5-1|TRBJ1-5|.
ASSLSAGGNQPQH
>12|TRBV7-2|TRBJ2-2|.
ASRWGVNTGELF
>14|TRBV27|TRBJ2-7|TRBD1
ASSLIAGQGFYEQY
>14|TRBV4-2|TRBJ1-6|TRBD1
ASSQASGTGFSPLH
>14|TRBV5-5|TRBJ1-1|.
ASSLDQQALNTEAF
>13|TRBV7-9|TRBJ2-5|TRBD2
ASSLAGGMGETQY
>11|TRBV14|TRBJ1-2|.
ASRNSGAAGYT
>10|TRBV21-1|TRBJ1-5|.
ASSGGLEPQH
>12|TRBV2|TRBJ2-2|.
ASRAGTLTGELF
>12|TRBV30|TRBJ1-4|.
AWSVQGFGEKLF
>10|TRBV7-9|TRBJ1-1|.
ASSLEGPEAF
>11|TRBV18|TRBJ1-5|TRBD1
ASSQTGHQPQH
>12|TRBV2|TRBJ2-3|.
ASADRREADTQY
>13|TRBV19|TRBJ1-6|TRBD1
ASSIWTGENSPLH
>12|TRBV28|TRBJ2-5|TRBD2
ASRRGGGLETQY
>13|TRBV21-1|TRBJ1-1|.
ASSKKAGGNTEAF
>14|TRBV4-1|TRBJ1-6|TRBD1
ASSQAGQGALSPLH
>10|TRBV2|TRBJ2-7|TRBD1
AIGQGVYEQY
>11|TRBV10-3|TRBJ1-3|TRBD1
AIGQGAGNTIY
>15|TRBV4-1|TRBJ2-1|TRBD2
ASSQGPGLAGVNEQF
>12|TRBV19|TRBJ1-5|.
ASSGLRGNQPQH
>11|TRBV2|TRBJ2-7|.
ASSVLGGYEQY
>14|TRBV19|TRBJ1-2|.
ASSTPDRGGGYGYT
>12|TRBV2|TRBJ1-3|.
ASSAFVGGNTIY
>11|TRBV15|TRBJ1-4|.
ATSRERRLKLF
>12|TRBV5-1|TRBJ1-6|.
ASSLERYNSPLH
>14|TRBV3-1/TRBV3-2|TRBJ2-5|TRBD2
ASSRPLAGGRETQY
>14|TRBV7-2|TRBJ1-2|.
ASSPRMAGASYGYT
>14|TRBV5-6|TRBJ2-3|.
ASSSLGGQYTDTQY
>14|TRBV18|TRBJ2-3|.
ASSRTAYPPTDTQY
>11|TRBV29-1|TRBJ1-2|TRBD1
SVRQGPNYGYT